Shown below are 13 T cell receptor beta chains from a single sample sequenced in a study of shared T cell receptors in the human thymus. The method was immunoSEQ multiplex PCR; TCRdb's version includes in-frame clones alone and lacks a portion of them. Of more than 550,000 clones listed, 80% to 90% are singletons. These same data were also listed under a study on human thymus T cells.

Specimen: thymocytes. These receptors all stem from a girl under three years old with a congenital heart defect.

The table lists this clone with a few counts. The chain joins TRBV27 to TRBJ2-1; 12 nucleotides line up with TRBD2. The V segment lost 2 bases and the J segment 4 bases; nucleotides outside the gene matches: 0. The CDR3 is 15 residues long. Germline loops: CDR1 MNHEY, CDR2 SMNVEV (reference sequence). As DNA, the CDR3 is TGTGCCAGCAGTTTAGGACTAGCGGGGTACAATGAGCAGTTCTTC. Translated: CASSLGLAGYNEQFF.

In the case of this clone: The sample holds other DNA sequences that translate to the same CDR3. The CDR3 protein is CASSVGGGDQPQHF. Written as DNA, the CDR3 is TGTGCCAGCAGCGTAGGTGGGGGGGATCAGCCCCAGCATTTT. The chain recombines TRBV9 with TRBJ1-5; D is possibly TRBD1 (5 bases). This CDR3 is built from 14 residues. Germline values: CDR1 SGDLS, CDR2 YYNGEE. The V and J ends lost 0 bases and 5 bases respectively, with 9 bases between them.

The rearrangement joins TRBV28 to TRBJ1-5; TRBD1 might be the D (5 bases). Germline values: CDR1 MDHEN, CDR2 SYDVKM. This CDR3 contains 16 residues. Trimming cost V 5 bases and J 0 bases, with 14 bases left between them. The CDR3 sequence is CASSPQTAYSNQPQHF. CDR3 bases: TGTGCCAGCAGTCCCCAGACAGCCTATAGCAATCAGCCCCAGCATTTT.

The chain has TRBV28 and TRBJ2-2; weak D call: TRBD1 (5 bases). This CDR3 has 14 residues. Germline V gene data show CDR1 as MDHEN and CDR2 as SYDVKM. Between the trimmed V and J ends, which lost 7 bases and 4 bases, there was a span of 13 bases. In DNA form, the CDR3 reads TGTGCCAGCACCAACTTCCAGGGCACCGGGGAGCTGTTTTTT. Its translation is CASTNFQGTGELFF.

The chain combines TRBV13 with TRBJ1-2; TRBD1 matches at 8 bases. V shed 0 bases and J 6 bases; nucleotides not matched to a gene: 0. Germline CDR1 reads PRHDT; CDR2 reads FYEKMQ (reference sequence). The CDR3 has 13 amino acids. The CDR3 loop reads CASSLGTGDGYTF. In nucleotides, the CDR3 is TGTGCCAGCAGCTTAGGGACAGGGGATGGCTACACCTTC.

This clone was detected a few times. V usage is TRBV5-5 and J usage is TRBJ2-3, with 15 bases fitting TRBD2. The CDR3 has 19 amino acids. V dropped 0 bases and J dropped 0; count of bases not matched to a gene: 5. Germline CDR1 is SGHKS and CDR2 is YYEKEE (reference sequence). Here the CDR3 DNA reads TGTGCCAGCAGCTTGGTACGGACTAGCGGGGGGGATAGCACAGATACGCAGTATTTT. It is translated as CASSLVRTSGGDSTDTQYF.

A single count supports this clone. This chain uses TRBV19 with TRBJ1-6, with TRBD1 identical over 8 bases. The CDR3 totals 14 residues. V trimming: 7 bases; J trimming: 7 bases; junction bases outside the gene matches: 6. Germline-derived CDR1 and CDR2 are LNHDA and SQIVND (reference sequence). The CDR3: CASTSDRENSPLHF. The CDR3 DNA sequence: TGTGCCAGTACCTCGGACAGGGAGAATTCACCCCTCCACTTT.

This clone has a handful of counts. The chain uses TRBV15 and TRBJ1-4; D gene uncertain. V was trimmed by 5 bases and J by 0 bases, leaving 13 bases between them. This CDR3 has 16 residues. The germline V gene encodes CDR1 LNHNV and CDR2 YYDKDF (reference sequence). The CDR3 protein is CATSRDTHATNEKLFF. In DNA form, the CDR3 reads TGTGCCACCAGCCGCGATACTCATGCAACTAATGAAAAACTGTTTTTT.

This clone has a handful of counts. The rearrangement links TRBV2 to TRBJ2-2, with 8 bases fitting TRBD1. Germline assignment: CDR1 SNHLY and CDR2 FYNNEI. The CDR3 runs 18 residues. The J segment lost 2 bases and the V segment lost 5 bases, leaving 13 bases of the junction unmatched. The CDR3 DNA is TGTGCCAGCAGTCGAAGCCCTGGACAGGGAACTAACACCGGGGAGCTGTTTTTT. It codes for CASSRSPGQGTNTGELFF.

The genes are TRBV5-6 and TRBJ2-3, with D possibly TRBD2 on 5 matching bases. The CDR3 contains 15 residues. From germline, CDR1 is SGHDT and CDR2 YYEEEE. V was shortened by 4 bases and J by 3 bases, with 15 bases between the two germline ends. CDR3 sequence reads: CASSPRRGWTDTQYF. The CDR3 bases are TGTGCCAGCAGCCCTCGACGGGGATGGACAGATACGCAGTATTTT.

As DNA, the CDR3 is TGTGCCAGCAGCGCAGGACAGCTCGGAGGGCAGTTCTTC. Its protein is CASSAGQLGGQFF. The J gene is TRBJ2-1, the V gene TRBV5-4, with D perhaps matching TRBD1 (6 bases). CDR1 and CDR2 from the germline V gene are SGHNT and YYREEE (reference sequence). The V gene lost 4 bases and the J gene lost 12 bases, with 17 bases spanning the gap. The length of the CDR3 is 13 residues.

The J gene is TRBJ1-2, the V gene TRBV6-5, with a tentative D call TRBD1 (5 bases). Germline V lookup: CDR1 MNHEY, CDR2 SVGAGI. The CDR3 is made up of 14 amino acids. With 4 bases removed from V and 0 bases from J, the gap between germline ends came to 9 bases. The CDR3 sequence is CASSFLGPNYGYTF. In nucleotides, the CDR3 is TGTGCCAGCAGTTTTCTGGGGCCTAACTATGGCTACACCTTC.

The gene calls are TRBV2 and TRBJ1-1; TRBD1 matches at 10 bases. Germline assignment: CDR1 SNHLY and CDR2 FYNNEI. The CDR3 has 20 residues. Trimming at V came to 0 bases and at J to 3 bases, leaving 16 bases not matched to a gene. The CDR3 DNA is TGTGCCAGCAGTGAAGCGGGGCCAGGGACAGGGGAAAGGAGAGACACTGAAGCTTTCTTT. It is translated as CASSEAGPGTGERRDTEAFF.